This TCR beta chain was retrieved from a study of Ad26.COV2.S vaccination and SARS-CoV-2 variants. Points from the study as a whole: Analyses that measured TCR breadth and depth may have underestimated total T cell responses. Spike-specific TCR breadth in vaccine recipients exceeded that seen in placebo recipients.

Germline lookup yields CDR1 SNHLY and CDR2 FYNNEI. CDR3 length equals 13 residues. Trimming took off 6 bases at V and 1 base at J, with 9 bases between the two ends. As concerns this clone: Its matching antigen is unknown. This specimen includes other DNA sequences encoding the same CDR3.

The table came from immunoSEQ multiplex PCR; TCRdb's copy has only in-frame clones and leaves some out. The repertoire includes hundreds of thousands of clones, 92% of them detected once, and under 4% sits in the top ten. This receptor was obtained from a human donor who had recovered from COVID-19. The chain has TRBV2 and TRBJ1-1, with D maybe TRBD1 (5 bases). The sequences come from peripheral blood, collected after recovery from COVID-19. This CDR3 reads CASRLTGNTEAFF. DNA of the CDR3: TGTGCCAGCAGGTTAACAGGGAACACTGAAGCTTTCTTT.